The clone carrying this T cell receptor (beta chain) has just a few counts. The antigen is not known. Germline CDR1 DFQATT, CDR2 SNEGSKA (reference sequence). The CDR3 has 15 residues. V lost 6 bases and J lost 5; bases outside the gene matches: 11. The data were obtained in a study of T cell repertoires in cytomegalovirus infection. As for the study in general: Public TCR beta signatures were indicative of both CMV infection and a matching HLA type. Study-level findings and limits: Ex vivo responses were dominated by HLA-C-restricted CMV-specific TCR beta clonotypes. Cumulative public TCR beta family frequency identified CMV carriers with the relevant HLA.

TCRdb ran MiXCR on the reads and lists one entry per CDR3 protein. Of about 360,000 distinct CDR3 sequences in the sample, less than 20% were seen once. The receptor's source is a human donor in good health (CMV status not recorded). Some clones in this sample may be carry-over from other donors' samples. The specimen sequenced was PBMCs. The rearrangement uses TRBV20-1 and TRBJ2-5; 11 positions match TRBD2. The CDR3 nucleotides read TGCAGTGCCCAATATAGCGGGGGGGCCGGTGAGACCCAGTACTTC. Amino acid sequence: CSAQYSGGAGETQYF.